The entry that follows covers one T cell receptor beta chain sequence. TCRdb's table, derived via immunoSEQ multiplex PCR, lists solely in-frame clones and lacks some. The sample lists about 180,000 clones, around 80% occurring once. This record belongs to a study of blood T cell repertoires in COVID-19. Study at large: Some COVID-19 samples were acute and others convalescent; all came from the United States, Italy and Spain.

The CDR3 is 15 residues long. Germline-derived CDR1 and CDR2 are SGHRS and YFSETQ. Deletions cut 0 bases from V and 2 bases from J, with 12 bases between. The V call is TRBV5-1, the J call TRBJ2-7; perhaps TRBD1 as D (6 bases). The sequenced material came from peripheral blood. The TCR comes from a woman aged 80 or older with COVID-19, enrolled during active disease. The CDR3 loop reads CASSLDRDITYEQYF. CDR3 coding DNA: TGCGCCAGCAGCTTGGACAGGGACATCACCTACGAGCAGTACTTC. Filled out from reference TRBV5-1 and TRBJ2-7, the complete variable domain reads KAGVTQTPRYLIKTRGQQVTLSCSPISGHRSVSWYQQTPGQGLQFLFEYFSETQRNKGNFPGRFSGRQFSNSRSEMNVSTLELGDSALYLCASSLDRDITYEQYFGPGTRLTVT.